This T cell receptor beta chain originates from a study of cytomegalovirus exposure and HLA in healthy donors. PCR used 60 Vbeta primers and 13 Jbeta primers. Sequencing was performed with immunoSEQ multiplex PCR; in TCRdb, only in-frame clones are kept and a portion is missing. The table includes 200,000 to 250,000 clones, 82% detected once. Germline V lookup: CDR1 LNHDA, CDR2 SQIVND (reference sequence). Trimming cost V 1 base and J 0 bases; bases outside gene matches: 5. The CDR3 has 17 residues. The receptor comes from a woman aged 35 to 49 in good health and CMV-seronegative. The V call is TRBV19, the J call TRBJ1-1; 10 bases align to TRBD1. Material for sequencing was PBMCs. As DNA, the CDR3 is TGTGCCAGTAGTATAGGCCGACAGGGGGCCTTGAACACTGAAGCTTTCTTT. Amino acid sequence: CASSIGRQGALNTEAFF.